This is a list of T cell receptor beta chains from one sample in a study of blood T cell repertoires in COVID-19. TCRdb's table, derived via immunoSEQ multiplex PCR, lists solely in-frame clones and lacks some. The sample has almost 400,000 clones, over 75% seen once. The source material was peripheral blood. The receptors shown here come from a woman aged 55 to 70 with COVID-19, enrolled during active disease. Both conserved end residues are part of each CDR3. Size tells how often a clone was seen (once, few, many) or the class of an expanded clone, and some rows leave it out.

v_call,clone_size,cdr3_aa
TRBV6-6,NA,CASSRDSLNEKLFF
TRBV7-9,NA,CASSPAGDTQYF
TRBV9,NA,CASSGRLAGGADTQYF
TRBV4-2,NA,CASSRLAGAGNEQFF
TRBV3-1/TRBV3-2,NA,CASSQSRGGKDTQYF
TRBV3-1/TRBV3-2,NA,CASSQELRGYTF
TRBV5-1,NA,CASSLLQGNTEAFF
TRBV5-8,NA,CASSPGQTNYGYTF
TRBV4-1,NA,CASSQDASPNQPQHF
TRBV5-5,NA,CASSLAGAVNEQFF
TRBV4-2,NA,CASSQDTGALDTQYF
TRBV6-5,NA,CASSREENSPLHF
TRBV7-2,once,CASSLSGLAGGTGELFF
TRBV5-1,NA,CASSLGRGATNEKLFF